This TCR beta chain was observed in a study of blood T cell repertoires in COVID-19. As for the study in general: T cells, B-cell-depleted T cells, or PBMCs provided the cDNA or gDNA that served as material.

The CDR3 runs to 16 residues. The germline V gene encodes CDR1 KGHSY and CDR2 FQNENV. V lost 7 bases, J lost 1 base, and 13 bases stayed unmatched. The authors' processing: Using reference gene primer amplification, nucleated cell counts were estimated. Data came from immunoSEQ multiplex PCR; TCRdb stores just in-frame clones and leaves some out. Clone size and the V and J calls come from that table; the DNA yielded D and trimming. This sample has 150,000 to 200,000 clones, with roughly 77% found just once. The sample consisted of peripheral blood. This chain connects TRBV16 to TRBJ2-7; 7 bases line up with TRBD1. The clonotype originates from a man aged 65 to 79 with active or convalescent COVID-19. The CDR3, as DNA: TGTGCCAGCACCCCCAGGCAGGGGGAAGGGTCCTACGAGCAGTACTTC. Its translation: CASTPRQGEGSYEQYF.